These 32 T cell receptor beta chains share one sample of origin, sequenced in a study of shared clonotypes between healthy human individuals. Using immunoSEQ multiplex PCR, the repertoire was profiled, and TCRdb retains in-frame clones only, with some absent. This table holds more than 1.2 million clones, approximately 98.5% found once. Material: naive CD4+ T cells sorted from blood. Subset indicated: CD45RA+ positively selected. The receptors shown here come from a man aged 30 to 45 in good health.

CDR3 sequence reads: CASSQGIRTGGYTF. CDR3 sequence (DNA): TGTGCCAGCAGCCAAGGAATAAGGACGGGTGGCTACACCTTC. This chain uses TRBV14 with TRBJ1-2, with D unclear. The CDR3 has 14 amino acids. Germline values: CDR1 SGHDN, CDR2 FVKESK. The ends were cut back, 1 base at V and 7 bases at J, with 13 bases in the middle.

V and J are TRBV5-6 and TRBJ1-5, with 8 bases matching TRBD1. The CDR3 runs to 14 residues. Germline CDR1 is SGHDT and CDR2 is YYEEEE. Unmatched junction bases numbered 7, after V lost 5 bases and J lost 6 bases. CDR3 loop: CASSTDRASQPQHF. In nucleotides, the CDR3 is TGTGCCAGCAGTACGGACAGGGCGAGTCAGCCCCAGCATTTT.

The gene calls are TRBV7-6 and TRBJ2-1; no reliable D call. The V gene's germline CDR1 is SGHVS and CDR2 FNYEAQ. This CDR3 comprises 17 residues. The germline V and J ends were trimmed by 5 bases and 2 bases, with 19 bases remaining between them. The CDR3 protein is CASSPGPAAQTYNEQFF. The CDR3 DNA reads TGTGCCAGCAGCCCTGGTCCGGCAGCGCAGACCTACAATGAGCAGTTCTTC.

The chain recombines TRBV13 with TRBJ2-1; 8 nucleotides agree with TRBD2. The CDR3 sequence is 16 residues long. Germline CDR1 is PRHDT and CDR2 is FYEKMQ (reference sequence). Trimming cost V 4 bases and J 8 bases; bases outside gene matches: 13. In DNA, the CDR3 is TGTGCCAGCAGCTCGGCCGTACTAGCGGAGATGGATGAGCAGTTCTTC. It specifies CASSSAVLAEMDEQFF. Variable domain in full (rest from reference TRBV13 and TRBJ2-1): AAGVIQSPRHLIKEKRETATLKCYPIPRHDTVYWYQQGPGQDPQFLISFYEKMQSDKGSIPDRFSAQQFSDYHSELNMSSLELGDSALYFCASSSAVLAEMDEQFFGPGTRLTVL.

This clone has a single count. This sequence joins TRBV7-8 and TRBJ2-5, with 8 bases lining up with TRBD2. CDR1 SGHVS and CDR2 FQNEAQ come from the germline V gene. The V and J ends lost 6 bases and 4 bases, in that order; junction bases with no gene match: 10. CDR3 length equals 15 residues. CDR3 sequence reads: CASSLREGRGETQYF. CDR3 coding DNA: TGTGCCAGCAGTCTTCGGGAGGGCCGGGGAGAGACCCAGTACTTC.

CDR3 nucleotides: TGCGCCAGCAGCTTGGTGTCGCAGGGAGGTACCGGGGAGCTGTTTTTT. This encodes CASSLVSQGGTGELFF. The chain employs TRBV5-1 and TRBJ2-2, with D maybe TRBD2 (6 bases). Deletions cut 0 bases from V and 5 bases from J, with 14 bases between. The CDR3 contains 16 residues. CDR1 and CDR2 from the germline V gene are SGHRS and YFSETQ.

The chain recombines TRBV7-8 with TRBJ2-7; 10 positions agree with TRBD2. The CDR3 is made up of 15 amino acids. V dropped 5 bases and J dropped 0; count of bases not matched to a gene: 4. Germline-derived CDR1 and CDR2 are SGHVS and FQNEAQ. The CDR3 DNA reads as TGTGCCAGCAGCATCACTAGCGGGAACTCCTACGAGCAGTACTTC. Translation: CASSITSGNSYEQYF.

The chain employs TRBV7-8 and TRBJ1-2, with TRBD1 matching over 9 bases. This CDR3 has 15 amino acids. Trimming cost V 6 bases and J 4 bases; bases outside gene matches: 9. Germline CDR1 and CDR2: SGHVS and FQNEAQ. CDR3 in DNA: TGTGCCAGCAGAGAGGGACAGGGTCTCGTCTATGGCTACACCTTC. Residues: CASREGQGLVYGYTF. The whole variable domain, remainder taken from reference TRBV7-8 and TRBJ1-2, is GAGVSQSPRYKVAKRGQDVALRCDPISGHVSLFWYQQALGQGPEFLTYFQNEAQLDKSGLPSDRFFAERPEGSVSTLKIQRTQQEDSAVYLCASREGQGLVYGYTFGSGTRLTVV.

V gene TRBV4-3 combines with J gene TRBJ1-2, with D uncertain. Germline V gene lookup returns CDR1 LGHNA and CDR2 YSLEER. Trimming cost V 0 bases and J 4 bases, with 15 bases left between them. The CDR3 covers 16 residues. Here the CDR3 DNA reads TGCGCCAGCAGCCAAGATCCGGCATATCAAGGCTATGGCTACACCTTC. Translating gives CASSQDPAYQGYGYTF.

V and J are TRBV4-3 and TRBJ1-2, with D hard to call. Trimming removed 4 bases at V and 5 bases at J, with 14 bases between. Germline CDR1 reads LGHNA; CDR2 reads YSLEER. CDR3 length: 14 amino acids. CDR3 nucleotides: TGCGCCAGCAGCCTATTGGGCGCGGGGTATGGCTACACCTTC. As protein: CASSLLGAGYGYTF.

The J gene is TRBJ2-7, the V gene TRBV11-3; D is undetermined. The CDR3 sequence is 10 residues long. Per the germline V gene, CDR1 is SGHNT and CDR2 is YENEEA. With 4 bases removed from V and 9 bases from J, the gap between germline ends came to 7 bases. CDR3 nucleotide sequence: TGTGCCAGCAGCTATTGCGTGCAGTACTTC. It encodes CASSYCVQYF.

The rearrangement uses TRBV2 and TRBJ2-1; a weak D match, TRBD1 (6 bases). Trimming pared 5 bases from V and 3 bases from J, leaving 11 bases between. This CDR3 contains 14 residues. Germline V gene sequence: CDR1 SNHLY, CDR2 FYNNEI. In DNA, the CDR3 is TGTGCCAGCAGTTTGAACAGGGACTACAATGAGCAGTTCTTC. Encoded protein: CASSLNRDYNEQFF.

This rearrangement joins TRBV10-3 to TRBJ1-2, with 9 nucleotides matching TRBD1. Germline CDR1 reads ENHRY; CDR2 reads SYGVKD. V lost 0 bases and J lost 8; bases outside the gene matches: 1. The CDR3 is 13 residues long. The CDR3 sequence: CAISESDRGGYTF. CDR3 nucleotides: TGTGCCATCAGTGAGTCGGACAGGGGCGGCTACACCTTC.

The chain combines TRBV28 with TRBJ2-1, with D perhaps TRBD1 or TRBD2 (5 bases each). The CDR3 spans 15 residues. Trimming took 6 bases from V and 10 from J, leaving 22 bases between them. Germline CDR1 reads MDHEN; CDR2 reads SYDVKM. CDR3 loop: CASSYPRDDLSEQFF. CDR3 bases: TGTGCCAGCAGCTATCCCAGGGACGACCTCTCGGAGCAGTTCTTC.

The chain links TRBV7-6 to TRBJ2-7, with D possibly matching TRBD1 (6 bases). V was pared by 4 bases and J by 2 bases, with 9 bases between. The CDR3 covers 13 residues. Germline-derived CDR1 and CDR2 are SGHVS and FNYEAQ. CDR3 bases: TGTGCCAGCAGCTCACAGGGTACCTACGAGCAGTACTTC. As protein: CASSSQGTYEQYF. Filled out from reference TRBV7-6 and TRBJ2-7, the complete variable domain reads GAGVSQSPRYKVTKRGQDVALRCDPISGHVSLYWYRQALGQGPEFLTYFNYEAQQDKSGLPNDRFSAERPEGSISTLTIQRTEQRDSAMYRCASSSQGTYEQYFGPGTRLTVT.

V is TRBV23-1 and J is TRBJ2-2; TRBD1 is a possible D gene (6 bases). TRBV23-1 is annotated as an ORF whose role is uncertain. The germline V and J ends were trimmed by 0 bases and 4 bases, with 15 bases remaining between them. CDR3 length: 17 amino acids. CDR3 bases: TGCGCCAGCAGTCAATCCCGGGGCAGGGGCTCCACCGGGGAGCTGTTTTTT. Its translation: CASSQSRGRGSTGELFF.

Regarding this clone: The sample holds other DNA sequences that translate to the same CDR3. CDR3 sequence (DNA): TGTGCCAGCAGTTTCGCGGGAGAGAGGAATGAGCAGTTCTTC. As protein: CASSFAGERNEQFF. V is TRBV28 and J is TRBJ2-1; TRBD2 aligns across 7 bases. Germline CDR1 reads MDHEN; CDR2 reads SYDVKM. V trimming: 3 bases; J trimming: 7 bases; junction bases outside the gene matches: 6. This CDR3 has 14 amino acids.

The chain has TRBV6-4 and TRBJ1-4; D gene uncertain. This CDR3 has 14 residues. Looked up from germline, CDR1 is MRHNA and CDR2 is SNTAGT. V was shortened by 6 bases and J by 0 bases, with 8 bases between the two germline ends. Here the CDR3 DNA reads TGTGCCAGCAGCGCGACTGCAACTAATGAAAAACTGTTTTTT. Protein product: CASSATATNEKLFF.

CDR3 nucleotide sequence: TGTGCCAGCAGGGGACAGGGGGATCGAATGAACACTGAAGCTTTCTTT. This codes for CASRGQGDRMNTEAFF. V usage is TRBV5-4 and J usage is TRBJ1-1, with TRBD1 matching over 11 bases. The CDR3 spans 16 residues. V shed 5 bases, J shed 0 bases, and the junction held 6 bases outside the gene matches. Germline V gene lookup returns CDR1 SGHNT and CDR2 YYREEE (reference sequence).

Details on this clone: Other DNA sequences in this sample translate to the same CDR3. The chain joins TRBV18 to TRBJ2-2; D gene uncertain. Trimming left V 0 bases short and J 5 bases short, with 7 bases between. Germline CDR1 is KGHSH and CDR2 is LQKENI. The CDR3 runs 14 residues. The CDR3 DNA follows: TGTGCCAGCTCACCACCGGCAAGAACCGGGGAGCTGTTTTTT. Its translation is CASSPPARTGELFF.

V usage is TRBV2 and J usage is TRBJ2-3; 7 bases are a match to TRBD2. V gave up 7 bases and J gave up 2 bases; unmatched junction bases: 12. The V gene's germline CDR1 is SNHLY and CDR2 FYNNEI. The CDR3 covers 16 residues. The CDR3 region has the DNA TGTGCCAGCACGATCGCTAGCGGCGGGGACACAGATACGCAGTATTTT. It is translated as CASTIASGGDTDTQYF.

V gene TRBV6-1 combines with J gene TRBJ2-1; 7 positions agree with TRBD2. This CDR3 comprises 17 residues. From germline, CDR1 is MNHNS and CDR2 SASEGT. V lost 4 bases, J lost 7 bases, and 16 bases stayed unmatched. The CDR3 is CASSVVLAGPGLNEQFF. Here the CDR3 DNA reads TGTGCCAGCAGTGTCGTGTTGGCGGGACCGGGACTAAATGAGCAGTTCTTC.

The J gene is TRBJ2-7, the V gene TRBV9, with a weak D call TRBD1 (6 bases). The CDR3 extends over 15 amino acids. With 0 bases removed from V and 3 bases from J, the gap between germline ends came to 13 bases. Germline CDR1 SGDLS, CDR2 YYNGEE. CDR3 DNA sequence: TGTGCCAGCAGCGTAGGGGCAGGGGCTAACTACGAGCAGTACTTC. Translating it yields CASSVGAGANYEQYF. Together with reference TRBV9 and TRBJ2-7, the CDR3 gives the full variable domain: DSGVTQTPKHLITATGQRVTLRCSPRSGDLSVYWYQQSLDQGLQFLIQYYNGEERAKGNILERFSAQQFPDLHSELNLSSLELGDSALYFCASSVGAGANYEQYFGPGTRLTVT.

The CDR3: CASSSHSQREIVTQYF. CDR3 in DNA: TGTGCCAGCAGTTCCCACAGCCAGCGGGAGATCGTAACGCAGTATTTT. This sequence joins TRBV28 and TRBJ2-3; 8 nucleotides match TRBD2. The CDR3 extends over 16 amino acids. The J segment lost 9 bases and the V segment lost 4 bases, leaving 15 bases of the junction unmatched. The germline V gene has CDR1 MDHEN and CDR2 SYDVKM.

The chain's CDR3 is CASSLAGTSGFQFF. CDR3 bases: TGTGCCAGCAGCTTAGCGGGGACTAGCGGATTTCAGTTCTTC. The chain carries TRBV7-9 and TRBJ2-1; TRBD2 matches 11 bases. V lost 0 bases to trimming and J lost 13 bases; unmatched junction nucleotides: 5. Germline V gene sequence: CDR1 SEHNR, CDR2 FQNEAQ (reference sequence). The CDR3 totals 14 residues.

This chain uses TRBV15 with TRBJ1-4; D unresolved. This CDR3 contains 14 residues. Trimming stripped 2 bases from V and 6 bases from J, with 10 bases between. The germline V gene has CDR1 LNHNV and CDR2 YYDKDF (reference sequence). The CDR3 DNA follows: TGTGCCACCAGCAGACAACGTGTTTATGAAAAACTGTTTTTT. Its translation: CATSRQRVYEKLFF.

CDR3 DNA sequence: TGTGCCAGCAGCTTCCAAGGGGGCGGGAACACTGAAGCTTTCTTT. This translates into CASSFQGGGNTEAFF. V and J are TRBV5-4 and TRBJ1-1; 7 nucleotides align to TRBD1. Germline CDR1 reads SGHNT; CDR2 reads YYREEE (reference sequence). The CDR3 runs to 15 residues. J gave up 1 base and V 2 bases, and 5 bases lay outside the gene matches.

This CDR3 reads CASSQFTSGSDTQYF. The CDR3 bases are TGTGCCAGCAGCCAGTTCACTAGCGGGAGTGATACGCAGTATTTT. This chain links TRBV11-2 with TRBJ2-3; 11 nucleotides line up with TRBD2. The CDR3 spans 15 residues. The ends lost 5 bases at V and 6 bases at J; junction bases unmatched: 7. CDR1 SGHAT and CDR2 FQNNGV come from the germline V gene.

CDR3 in amino acids: CASSLDRRVASMNTEAFF. CDR3 DNA: TGCGCCAGCAGCTTGGACAGGCGTGTTGCTTCTATGAACACTGAAGCTTTCTTT. The chain has TRBV5-1 and TRBJ1-1, with D possibly matching TRBD1 (5 bases). The CDR3 contains 18 residues. V lost 0 bases, J lost 0 bases, and 18 bases lay in between. CDR1 and CDR2 (germline): SGHRS, YFSETQ.

The genes are TRBV19 and TRBJ2-7; possibly TRBD1 or TRBD2 for D (6 bases each). The V gene's germline CDR1 is LNHDA and CDR2 SQIVND (reference sequence). The V and J ends lost 5 bases and 1 base respectively, with 12 bases between them. CDR3 length: 14 amino acids. CDR3 nucleotide sequence: TGTGCCAGTAGTTCTGGGGGGCAATCCTACGAGCAGTACTTC. This codes for CASSSGGQSYEQYF. The entire variable domain, with the rest obtained from reference TRBV19 and TRBJ2-7, is as follows: DGGITQSPKYLFRKEGQNVTLSCEQNLNHDAMYWYRQDPGQGLRLIYYSQIVNDFQKGDIAEGYSVSREKKESFPLTVTSAQKNPTAFYLCASSSGGQSYEQYFGPGTRLTVT.

V and J are TRBV18 and TRBJ2-5, with D hard to call. Trimming stripped 2 bases from V and 0 bases from J, with 7 bases between. CDR1 is KGHSH and CDR2 is LQKENI in the germline V gene. There are 14 residues in the CDR3. The CDR3 DNA follows: TGTGCCAGCTCACCAGGAACGTACCAAGAGACCCAGTACTTC. Its translation is CASSPGTYQETQYF.

This clone has just one count. One junction end disagrees with the germline gene, perhaps due to a read error. V and J are TRBV28 and TRBJ1-5; D unresolved. The CDR3 contains 12 residues. Germline-derived CDR1 and CDR2 are MDHEN and SYDVKM. CDR3 amino acids: CASSPRTAGRLF. The DNA of the CDR3 is TGTGCCAGCAGCCCTCGAACAGCAGGCAGACTTTTT.